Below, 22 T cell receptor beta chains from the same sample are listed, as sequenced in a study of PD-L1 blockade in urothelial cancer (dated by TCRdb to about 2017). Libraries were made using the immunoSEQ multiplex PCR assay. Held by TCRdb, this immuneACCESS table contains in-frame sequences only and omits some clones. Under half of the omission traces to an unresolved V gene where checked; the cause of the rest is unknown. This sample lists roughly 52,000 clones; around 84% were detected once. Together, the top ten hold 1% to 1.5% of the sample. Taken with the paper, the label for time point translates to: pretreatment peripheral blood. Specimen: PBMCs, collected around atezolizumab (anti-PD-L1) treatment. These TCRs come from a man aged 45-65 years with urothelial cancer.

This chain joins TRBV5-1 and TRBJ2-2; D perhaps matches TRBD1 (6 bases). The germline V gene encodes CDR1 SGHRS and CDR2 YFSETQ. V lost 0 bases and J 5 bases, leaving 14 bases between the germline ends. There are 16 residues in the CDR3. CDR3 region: CASSLGNLGATGELFF. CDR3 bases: TGCGCCAGCAGCTTGGGCAATCTGGGGGCTACCGGGGAGCTGTTTTTT.

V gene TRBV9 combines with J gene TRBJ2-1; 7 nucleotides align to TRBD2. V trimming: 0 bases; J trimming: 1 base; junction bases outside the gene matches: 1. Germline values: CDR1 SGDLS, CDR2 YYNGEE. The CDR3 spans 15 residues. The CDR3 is CASSVVGGSYNEQFF. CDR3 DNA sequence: TGTGCCAGCAGCGTAGTCGGGGGGTCCTACAATGAGCAGTTCTTC.

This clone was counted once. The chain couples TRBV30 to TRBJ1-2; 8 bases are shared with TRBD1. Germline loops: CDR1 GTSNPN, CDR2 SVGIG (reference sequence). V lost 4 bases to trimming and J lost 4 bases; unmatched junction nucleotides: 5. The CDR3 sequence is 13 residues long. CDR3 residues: CAWTGGRTYGYTF. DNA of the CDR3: TGTGCCTGGACAGGGGGCCGCACCTATGGCTACACCTTC.

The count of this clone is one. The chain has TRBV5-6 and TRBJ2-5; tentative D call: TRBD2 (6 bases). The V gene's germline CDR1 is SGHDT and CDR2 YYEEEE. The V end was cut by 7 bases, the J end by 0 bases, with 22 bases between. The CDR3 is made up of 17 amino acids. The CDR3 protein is CASFSPGEDLYQETQYF. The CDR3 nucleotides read TGTGCCAGCTTCTCCCCCGGGGAGGACTTGTACCAAGAGACCCAGTACTTC.

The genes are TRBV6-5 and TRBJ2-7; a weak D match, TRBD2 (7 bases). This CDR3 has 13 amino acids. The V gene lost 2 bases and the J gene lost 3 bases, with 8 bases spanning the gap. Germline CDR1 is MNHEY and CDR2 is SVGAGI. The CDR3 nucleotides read TGTGCCAGCAGTTACAGGGGGGGCTACGAGCAGTACTTC. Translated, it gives CASSYRGGYEQYF.

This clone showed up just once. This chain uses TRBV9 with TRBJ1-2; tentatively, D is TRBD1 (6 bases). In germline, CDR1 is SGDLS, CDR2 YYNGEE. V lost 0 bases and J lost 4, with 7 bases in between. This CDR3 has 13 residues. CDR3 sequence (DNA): TGTGCCAGCAGCGTAGAGGGGGTCTATGGCTACACCTTC. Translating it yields CASSVEGVYGYTF.

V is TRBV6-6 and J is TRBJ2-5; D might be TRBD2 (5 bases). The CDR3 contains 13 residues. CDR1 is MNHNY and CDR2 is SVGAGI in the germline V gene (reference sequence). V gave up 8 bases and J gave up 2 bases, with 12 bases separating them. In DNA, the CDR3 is TGTGCCAGCCGACGGACGGGACAAGAGACCCAGTACTTC. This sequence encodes CASRRTGQETQYF.

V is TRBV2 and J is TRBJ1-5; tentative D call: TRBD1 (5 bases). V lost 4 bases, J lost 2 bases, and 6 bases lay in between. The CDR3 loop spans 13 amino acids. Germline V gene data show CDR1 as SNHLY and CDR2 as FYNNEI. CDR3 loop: CASSVQGNQPQHF. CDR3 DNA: TGTGCCAGCAGTGTACAGGGCAATCAGCCCCAGCATTTT.

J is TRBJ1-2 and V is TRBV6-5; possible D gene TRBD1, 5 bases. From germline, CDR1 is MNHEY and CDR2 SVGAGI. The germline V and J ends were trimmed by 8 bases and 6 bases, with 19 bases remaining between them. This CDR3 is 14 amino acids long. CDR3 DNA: TGTGCCAGCTGGGGCCAAGGAAAAGGGAATGGCTACACCTTC. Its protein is CASWGQGKGNGYTF.

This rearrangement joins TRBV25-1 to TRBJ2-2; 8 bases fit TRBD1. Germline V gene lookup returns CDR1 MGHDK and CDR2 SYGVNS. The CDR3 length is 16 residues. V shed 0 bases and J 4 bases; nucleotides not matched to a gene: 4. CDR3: CASSEYQGALTGELFF. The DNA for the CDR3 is TGTGCCAGCAGTGAATACCAGGGGGCTCTCACCGGGGAGCTGTTTTTT.

Here the CDR3 reads CASAVAQGEAFF. CDR3 bases: TGCGCCAGCGCGGTAGCACAGGGCGAAGCTTTCTTT. The chain recombines TRBV10-2 with TRBJ1-1; D is perhaps TRBD1 (6 bases). Looked up from germline, CDR1 is WSHSY and CDR2 is SAAADI. The CDR3 covers 12 residues. V dropped 8 bases and J dropped 8 bases, with 15 bases sitting between them.

CDR3 nucleotide sequence: TGCGCCAGCAGCCAAGATTGGGGAGGGAGTCAAGAGACCCAGTACTTC. The encoded protein is CASSQDWGGSQETQYF. The rearrangement uses TRBV4-1 and TRBJ2-5, with 7 bases fitting TRBD2. The CDR3 covers 16 residues. CDR1 is MGHRA and CDR2 is YSYEKL in the germline V gene. The V gene end was trimmed by 0 bases and the J gene end by 2 bases; junction bases not matched to a gene: 6.

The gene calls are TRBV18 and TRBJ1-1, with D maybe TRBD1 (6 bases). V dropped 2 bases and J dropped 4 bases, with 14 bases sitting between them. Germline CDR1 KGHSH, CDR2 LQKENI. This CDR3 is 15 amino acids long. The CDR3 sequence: CASSPEQGYTTEAFF. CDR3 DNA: TGTGCCAGCTCACCAGAACAGGGATATACCACTGAAGCTTTCTTT.

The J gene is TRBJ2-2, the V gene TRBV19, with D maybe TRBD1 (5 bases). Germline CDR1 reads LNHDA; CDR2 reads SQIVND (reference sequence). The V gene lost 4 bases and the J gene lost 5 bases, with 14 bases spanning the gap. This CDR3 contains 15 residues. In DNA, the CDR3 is TGTGCCAGTAGTACGACAGTCCTACCTACCGGGGAGCTGTTTTTT. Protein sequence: CASSTTVLPTGELFF.

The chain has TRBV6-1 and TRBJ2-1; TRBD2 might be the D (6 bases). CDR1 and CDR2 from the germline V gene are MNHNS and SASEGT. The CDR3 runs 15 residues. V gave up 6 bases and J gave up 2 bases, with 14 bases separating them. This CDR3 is CASRKDRETYNEQFF. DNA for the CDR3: TGTGCCAGCAGAAAGGACCGGGAGACCTACAATGAGCAGTTCTTC.

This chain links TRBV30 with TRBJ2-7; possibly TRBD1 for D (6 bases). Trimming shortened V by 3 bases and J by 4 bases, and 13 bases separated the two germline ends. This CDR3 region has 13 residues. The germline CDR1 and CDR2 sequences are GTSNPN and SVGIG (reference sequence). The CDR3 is CAWSPTGIYEQYF. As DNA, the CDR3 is TGTGCCTGGAGCCCAACAGGGATATACGAGCAGTACTTC.

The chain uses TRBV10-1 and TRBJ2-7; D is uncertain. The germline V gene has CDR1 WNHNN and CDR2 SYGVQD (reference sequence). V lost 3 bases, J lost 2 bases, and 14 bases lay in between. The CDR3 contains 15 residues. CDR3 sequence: CASSEMWSTPYEQYF. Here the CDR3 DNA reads TGCGCCAGCAGTGAAATGTGGTCTACCCCCTACGAGCAGTACTTC.

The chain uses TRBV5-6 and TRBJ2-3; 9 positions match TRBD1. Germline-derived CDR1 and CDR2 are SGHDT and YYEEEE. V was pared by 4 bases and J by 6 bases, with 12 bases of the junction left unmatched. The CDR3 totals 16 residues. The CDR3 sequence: CASSNDRDRAHDTQYF. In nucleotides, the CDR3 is TGTGCCAGCAGCAACGACCGGGACAGGGCCCATGATACGCAGTATTTT.

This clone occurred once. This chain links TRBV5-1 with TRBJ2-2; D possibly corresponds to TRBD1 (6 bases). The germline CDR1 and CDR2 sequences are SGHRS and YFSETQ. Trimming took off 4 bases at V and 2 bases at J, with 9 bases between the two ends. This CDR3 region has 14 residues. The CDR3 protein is CASSPGHNTGELFF. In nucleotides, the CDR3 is TGCGCCAGCAGCCCGGGACACAACACCGGGGAGCTGTTTTTT.

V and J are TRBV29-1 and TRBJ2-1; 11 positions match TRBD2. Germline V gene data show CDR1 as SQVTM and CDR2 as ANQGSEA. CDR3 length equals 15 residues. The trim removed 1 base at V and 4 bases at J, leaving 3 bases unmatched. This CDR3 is CSVEGLAGGYNEQFF. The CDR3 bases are TGCAGCGTTGAAGGGCTAGCGGGGGGATACAATGAGCAGTTCTTC.

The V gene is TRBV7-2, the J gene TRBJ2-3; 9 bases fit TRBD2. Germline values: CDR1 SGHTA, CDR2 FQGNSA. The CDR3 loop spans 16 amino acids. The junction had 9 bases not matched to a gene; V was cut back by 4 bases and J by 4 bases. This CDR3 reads CASSSGLASRADTQYF. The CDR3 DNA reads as TGTGCCAGCAGCTCAGGACTAGCGTCAAGAGCAGATACGCAGTATTTT.

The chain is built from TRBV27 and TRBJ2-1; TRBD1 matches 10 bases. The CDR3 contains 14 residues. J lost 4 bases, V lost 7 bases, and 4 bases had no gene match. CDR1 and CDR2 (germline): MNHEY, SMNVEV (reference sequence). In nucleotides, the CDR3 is TGTGCCAGCAATCCGGGACAGGGGTACAATGAGCAGTTCTTC. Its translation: CASNPGQGYNEQFF.